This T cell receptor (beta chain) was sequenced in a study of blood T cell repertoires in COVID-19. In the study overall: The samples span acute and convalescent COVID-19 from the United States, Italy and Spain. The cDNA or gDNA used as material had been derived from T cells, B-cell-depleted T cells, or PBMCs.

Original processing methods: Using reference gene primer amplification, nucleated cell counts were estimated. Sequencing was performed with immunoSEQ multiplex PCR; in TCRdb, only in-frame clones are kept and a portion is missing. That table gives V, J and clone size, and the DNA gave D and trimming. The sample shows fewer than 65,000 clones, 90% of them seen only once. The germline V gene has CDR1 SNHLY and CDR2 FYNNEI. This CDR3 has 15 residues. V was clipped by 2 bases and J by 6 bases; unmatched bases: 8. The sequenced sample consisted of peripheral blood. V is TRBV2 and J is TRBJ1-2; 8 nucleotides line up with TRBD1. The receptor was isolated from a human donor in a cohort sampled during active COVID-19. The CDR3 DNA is TGTGCCAGCAGTGAATGGCTGGCCAGGGGGCATGGCTACACCTTC. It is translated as CASSEWLARGHGYTF.